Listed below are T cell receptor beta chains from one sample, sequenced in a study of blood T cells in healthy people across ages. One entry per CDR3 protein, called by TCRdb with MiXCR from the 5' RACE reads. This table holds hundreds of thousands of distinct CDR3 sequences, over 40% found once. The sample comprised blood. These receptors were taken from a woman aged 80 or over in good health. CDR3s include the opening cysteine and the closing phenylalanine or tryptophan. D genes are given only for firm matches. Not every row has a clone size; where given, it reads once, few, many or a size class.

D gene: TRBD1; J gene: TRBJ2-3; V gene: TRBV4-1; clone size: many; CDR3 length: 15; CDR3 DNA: TGCGCCAGCAGCCAGGGACAGGGGAGCACAGATACGCAGTATTTT; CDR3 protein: CASSQGQGSTDTQYF
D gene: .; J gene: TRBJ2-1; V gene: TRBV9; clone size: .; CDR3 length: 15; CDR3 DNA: TGTGCCAGCAGCCCCCGCGGGGGCTTCTACAATGAGCAGTTCTTC; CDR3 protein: CASSPRGGFYNEQFF
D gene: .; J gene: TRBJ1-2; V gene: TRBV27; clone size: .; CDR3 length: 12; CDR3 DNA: TGTGCCCCGCGGAACGGGGAAACTGGCTACACCTTC; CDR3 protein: CAPRNGETGYTF
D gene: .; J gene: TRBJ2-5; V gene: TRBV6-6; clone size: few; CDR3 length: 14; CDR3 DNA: TGTGCCAGCAATAAGAAACAGGGAGAAGAGACCCAGTACTTC; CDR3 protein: CASNKKQGEETQYF
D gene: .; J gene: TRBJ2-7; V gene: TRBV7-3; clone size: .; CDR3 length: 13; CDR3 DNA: TGTGCCAGCAGCCCCCCAGGAAGTGTCGAGCAGTACTTC; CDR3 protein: CASSPPGSVEQYF
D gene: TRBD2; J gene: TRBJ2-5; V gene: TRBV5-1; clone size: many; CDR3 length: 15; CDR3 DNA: TGCGCCAGCAGCACGACTAGCGGGAGCTTTGAGACCCAGTACTTC; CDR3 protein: CASSTTSGSFETQYF
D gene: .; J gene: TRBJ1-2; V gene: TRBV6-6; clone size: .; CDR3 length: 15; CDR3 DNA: TGTGCCAGCAGACAACTAAACAGGGATTTGTTTGGCTACACCTTC; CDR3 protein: CASRQLNRDLFGYTF
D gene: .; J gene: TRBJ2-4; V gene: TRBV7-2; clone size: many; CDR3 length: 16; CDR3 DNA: TGTGCCAGCAGCTTAGTCGGTGGAATATTCCAGAACATTCAGTACTTC; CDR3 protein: CASSLVGGIFQNIQYF
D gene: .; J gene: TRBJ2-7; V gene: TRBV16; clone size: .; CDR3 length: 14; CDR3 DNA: TGTGCCAGCAGCCAATCGAGGCAGGGGTTCGAGCAGTACTTC; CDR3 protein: CASSQSRQGFEQYF
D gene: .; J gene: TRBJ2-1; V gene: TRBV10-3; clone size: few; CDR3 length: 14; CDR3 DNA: TGTGCCATCAGTGAGGCTTGGGATTGGGATGAGCAGTTCTTC; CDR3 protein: CAISEAWDWDEQFF
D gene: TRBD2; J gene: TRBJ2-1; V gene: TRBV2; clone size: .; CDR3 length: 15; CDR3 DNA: TGTGCCAGCAGCGCCGCGGTAGCGGGACACAATGAGCAGTTCTTC; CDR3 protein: CASSAAVAGHNEQFF
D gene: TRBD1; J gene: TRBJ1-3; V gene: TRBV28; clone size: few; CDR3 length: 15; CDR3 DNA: TGTGCCAGCACCGTATACAGGGGGCGCGGAAACACCATATATTTT; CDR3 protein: CASTVYRGRGNTIYF
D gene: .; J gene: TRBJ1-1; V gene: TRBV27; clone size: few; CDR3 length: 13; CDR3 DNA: TGTGCCAGCAGAGTCTACGGGAACACTGAAGCTTTCTTT; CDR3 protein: CASRVYGNTEAFF
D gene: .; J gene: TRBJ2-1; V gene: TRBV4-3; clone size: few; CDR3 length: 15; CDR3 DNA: TGCGCCAGCAGCCAAGGAGGGGCAAGGTACAATGAGCAGTTCTTC; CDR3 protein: CASSQGGARYNEQFF
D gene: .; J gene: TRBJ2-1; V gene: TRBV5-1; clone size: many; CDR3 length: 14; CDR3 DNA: TGCGCCAGCAGCTTGGTCCAGGGTAGGAATGAGCAGTTCTTC; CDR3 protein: CASSLVQGRNEQFF
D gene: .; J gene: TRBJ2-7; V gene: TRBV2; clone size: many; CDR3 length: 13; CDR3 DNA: TGTGCCAGCAATCCACCCATTTCCTACGAGCAGTACTTC; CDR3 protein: CASNPPISYEQYF
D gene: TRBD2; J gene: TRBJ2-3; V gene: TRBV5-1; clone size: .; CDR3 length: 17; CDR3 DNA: TGCGCCAGCAGCTTGGAGTCAAGGGGCGGGAGCCCAGATACGCAGTATTTT; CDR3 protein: CASSLESRGGSPDTQYF
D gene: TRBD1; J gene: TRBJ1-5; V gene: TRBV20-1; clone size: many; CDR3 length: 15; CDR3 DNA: TGCAGTGCTAGAGATTCAGGGGGCGACAATCAGCCCCAGCATTTT; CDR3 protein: CSARDSGGDNQPQHF
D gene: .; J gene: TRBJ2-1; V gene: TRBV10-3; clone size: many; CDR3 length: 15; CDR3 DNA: TGTGCCATCATGACGGAACGGGAGCTTTACAATGAGCAGTTCTTC; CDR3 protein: CAIMTERELYNEQFF
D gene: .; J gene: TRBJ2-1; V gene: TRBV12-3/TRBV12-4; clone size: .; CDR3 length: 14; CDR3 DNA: TGTGCCAGCGCCAGCCGGAGCAGGACAAATGAGCAGTTCTTC; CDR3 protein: CASASRSRTNEQFF
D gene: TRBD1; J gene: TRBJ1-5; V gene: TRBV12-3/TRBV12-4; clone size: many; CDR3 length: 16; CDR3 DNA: TGTGCCAGCACCATCGGACAGGGAGTTGGCAATCAGCCCCAGCATTTT; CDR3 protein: CASTIGQGVGNQPQHF
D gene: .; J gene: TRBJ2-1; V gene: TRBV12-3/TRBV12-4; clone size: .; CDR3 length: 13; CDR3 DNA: TGTGCCAGCACCCCTAGCCGCATCAATGAGCAGTTCTTC; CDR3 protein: CASTPSRINEQFF